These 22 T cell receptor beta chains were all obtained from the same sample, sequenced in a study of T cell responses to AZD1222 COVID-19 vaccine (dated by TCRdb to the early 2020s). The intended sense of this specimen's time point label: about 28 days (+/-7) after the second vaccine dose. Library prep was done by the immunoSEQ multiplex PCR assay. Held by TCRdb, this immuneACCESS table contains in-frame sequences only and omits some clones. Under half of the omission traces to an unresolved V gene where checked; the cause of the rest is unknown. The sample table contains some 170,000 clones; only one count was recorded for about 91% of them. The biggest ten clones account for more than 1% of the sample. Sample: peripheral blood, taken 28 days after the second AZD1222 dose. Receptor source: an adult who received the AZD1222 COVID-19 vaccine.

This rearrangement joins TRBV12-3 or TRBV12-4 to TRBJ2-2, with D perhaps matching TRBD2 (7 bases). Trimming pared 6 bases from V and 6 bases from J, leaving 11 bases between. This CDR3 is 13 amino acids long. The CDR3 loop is CASRWGGPGELFF. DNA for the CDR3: TGTGCCAGCAGGTGGGGGGGCCCCGGGGAGCTGTTTTTT.

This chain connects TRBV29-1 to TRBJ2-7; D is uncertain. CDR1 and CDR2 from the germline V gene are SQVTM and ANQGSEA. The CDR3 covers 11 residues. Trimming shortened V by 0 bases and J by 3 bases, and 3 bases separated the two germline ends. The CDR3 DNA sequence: TGCAGCGTTGAAGAGGGCTACGAGCAGTACTTC. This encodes CSVEEGYEQYF.

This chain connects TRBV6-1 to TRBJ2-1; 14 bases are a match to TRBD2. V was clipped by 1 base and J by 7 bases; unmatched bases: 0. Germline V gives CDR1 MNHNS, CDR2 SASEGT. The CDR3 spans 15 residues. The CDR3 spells CASSEGTSGGNEQFF. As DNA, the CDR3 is TGTGCCAGCAGTGAAGGGACTAGCGGGGGGAATGAGCAGTTCTTC.

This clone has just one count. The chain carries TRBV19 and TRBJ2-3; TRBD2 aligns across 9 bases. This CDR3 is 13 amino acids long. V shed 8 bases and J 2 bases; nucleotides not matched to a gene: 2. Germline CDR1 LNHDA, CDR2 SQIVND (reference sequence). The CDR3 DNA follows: TGTGCCAGTGGACTAGCGAACACAGATACGCAGTATTTT. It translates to CASGLANTDTQYF.

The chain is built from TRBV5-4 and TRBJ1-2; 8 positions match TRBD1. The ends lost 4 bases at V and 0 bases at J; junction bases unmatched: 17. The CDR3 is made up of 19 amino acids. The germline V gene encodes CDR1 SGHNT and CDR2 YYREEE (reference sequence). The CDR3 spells CASSRGLGTGELTNYGYTF. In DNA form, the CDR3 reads TGTGCCAGCAGCCGCGGCCTAGGGACAGGAGAACTTACTAACTATGGCTACACCTTC.

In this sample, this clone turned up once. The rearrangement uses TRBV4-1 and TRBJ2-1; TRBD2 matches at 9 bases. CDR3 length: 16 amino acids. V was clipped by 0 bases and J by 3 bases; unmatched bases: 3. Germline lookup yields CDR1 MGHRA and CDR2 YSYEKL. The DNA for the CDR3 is TGCGCCAGCAGCCAAGATGCAGCGGGGGGCTACAATGAGCAGTTCTTC. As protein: CASSQDAAGGYNEQFF.

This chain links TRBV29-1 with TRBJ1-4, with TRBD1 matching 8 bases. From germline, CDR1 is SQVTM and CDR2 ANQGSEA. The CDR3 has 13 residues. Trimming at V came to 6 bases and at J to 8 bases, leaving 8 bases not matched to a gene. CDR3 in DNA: TGCAGCGTACTCACAGGGGGTTGGGAAAAACTGTTTTTT. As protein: CSVLTGGWEKLFF.

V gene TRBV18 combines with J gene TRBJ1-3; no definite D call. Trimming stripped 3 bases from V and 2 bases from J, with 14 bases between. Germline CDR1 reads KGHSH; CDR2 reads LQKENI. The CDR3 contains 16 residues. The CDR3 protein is CASSPSSLTAGNTIYF. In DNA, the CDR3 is TGTGCCAGCTCACCCTCTTCGCTAACAGCTGGAAACACCATATATTTT.

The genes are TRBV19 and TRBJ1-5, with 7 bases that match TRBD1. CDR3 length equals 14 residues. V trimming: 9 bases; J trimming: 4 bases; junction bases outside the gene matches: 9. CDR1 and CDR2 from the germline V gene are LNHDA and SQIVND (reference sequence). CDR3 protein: CASRTGSVNQPQHF. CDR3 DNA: TGTGCCAGCAGGACAGGTTCAGTTAATCAGCCCCAGCATTTT.

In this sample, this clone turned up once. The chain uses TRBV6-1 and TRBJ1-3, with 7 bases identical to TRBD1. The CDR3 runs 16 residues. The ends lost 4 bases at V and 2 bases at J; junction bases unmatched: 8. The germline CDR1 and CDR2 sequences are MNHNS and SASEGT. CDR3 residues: CASSAYRGPPGNTIYF. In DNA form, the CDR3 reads TGTGCCAGCAGTGCCTACAGGGGTCCCCCTGGAAACACCATATATTTT.

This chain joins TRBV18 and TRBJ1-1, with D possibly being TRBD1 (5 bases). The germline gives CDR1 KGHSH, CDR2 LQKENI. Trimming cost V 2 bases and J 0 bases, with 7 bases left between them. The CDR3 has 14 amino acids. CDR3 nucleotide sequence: TGTGCCAGCTCACCAGGAGGGGTGAACACTGAAGCTTTCTTT. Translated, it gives CASSPGGVNTEAFF.

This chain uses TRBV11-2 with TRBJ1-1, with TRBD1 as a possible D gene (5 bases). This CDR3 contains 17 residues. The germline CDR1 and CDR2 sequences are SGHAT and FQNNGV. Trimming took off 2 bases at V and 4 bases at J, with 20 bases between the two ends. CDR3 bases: TGTGCCAGCAGCTTATGGGACGGACCCCGGAGAGGCACTGAAGCTTTCTTT. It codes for CASSLWDGPRRGTEAFF.

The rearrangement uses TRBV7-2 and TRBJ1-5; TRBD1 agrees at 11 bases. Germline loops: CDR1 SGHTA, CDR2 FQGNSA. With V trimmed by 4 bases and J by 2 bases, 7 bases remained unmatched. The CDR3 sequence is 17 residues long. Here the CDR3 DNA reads TGTGCCAGCAGCTCGCGGACAGGGGGCTGGGGCAATCAGCCCCAGCATTTT. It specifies CASSSRTGGWGNQPQHF.

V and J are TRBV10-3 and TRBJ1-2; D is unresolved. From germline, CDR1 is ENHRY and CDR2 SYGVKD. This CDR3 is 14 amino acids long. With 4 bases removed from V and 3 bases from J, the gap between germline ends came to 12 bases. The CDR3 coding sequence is TGTGCCATCAGTGTCTTAGGGAACGACTATGGCTACACCTTC. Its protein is CAISVLGNDYGYTF.

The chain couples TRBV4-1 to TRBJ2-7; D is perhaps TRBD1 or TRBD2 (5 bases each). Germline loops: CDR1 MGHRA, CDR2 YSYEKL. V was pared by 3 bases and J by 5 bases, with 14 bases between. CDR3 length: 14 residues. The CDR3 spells CASSHGANRHEQYF. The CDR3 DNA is TGCGCCAGCAGCCACGGGGCTAATCGTCACGAGCAGTACTTC.

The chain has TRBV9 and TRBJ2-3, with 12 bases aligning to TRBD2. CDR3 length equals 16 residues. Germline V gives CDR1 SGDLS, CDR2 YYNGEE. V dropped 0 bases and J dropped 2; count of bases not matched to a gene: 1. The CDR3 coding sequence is TGTGCCAGCAGCGTAGGACTAGCGGGGGTCACAGATACGCAGTATTTT. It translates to CASSVGLAGVTDTQYF.

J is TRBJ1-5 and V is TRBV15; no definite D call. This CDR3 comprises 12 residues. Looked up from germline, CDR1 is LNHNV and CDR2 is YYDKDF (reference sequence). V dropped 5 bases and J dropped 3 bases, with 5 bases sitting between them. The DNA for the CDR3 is TGTGCCACCAGCGGACTCAATCAGCCCCAGCATTTT. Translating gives CATSGLNQPQHF.

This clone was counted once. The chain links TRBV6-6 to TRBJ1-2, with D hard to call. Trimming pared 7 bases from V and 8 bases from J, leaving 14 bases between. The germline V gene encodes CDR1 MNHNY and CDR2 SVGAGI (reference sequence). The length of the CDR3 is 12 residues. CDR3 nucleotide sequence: TGTGCCAGCAATCAGTTCCGAACGGGCTACACCTTC. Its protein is CASNQFRTGYTF.

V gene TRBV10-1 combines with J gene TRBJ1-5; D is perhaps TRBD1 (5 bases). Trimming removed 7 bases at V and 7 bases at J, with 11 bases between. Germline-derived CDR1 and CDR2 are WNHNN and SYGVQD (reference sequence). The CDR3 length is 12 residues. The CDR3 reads CASTGGGQPQHF. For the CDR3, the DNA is TGCGCCAGCACCGGGGGTGGACAGCCCCAGCATTTT.

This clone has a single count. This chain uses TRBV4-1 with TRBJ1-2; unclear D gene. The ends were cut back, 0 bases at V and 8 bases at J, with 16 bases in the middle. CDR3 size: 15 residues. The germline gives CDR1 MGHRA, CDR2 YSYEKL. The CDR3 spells CASSQDTPIIEGYTF. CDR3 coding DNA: TGCGCCAGCAGCCAAGATACCCCGATAATAGAAGGCTACACCTTC.

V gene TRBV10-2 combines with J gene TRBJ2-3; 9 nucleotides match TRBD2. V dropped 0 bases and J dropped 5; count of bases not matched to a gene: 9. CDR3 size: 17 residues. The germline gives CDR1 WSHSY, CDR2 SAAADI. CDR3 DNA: TGCGCCAGCAGTGAGTCGTGGGTAGCGGGGGAGGAAGATACGCAGTATTTT. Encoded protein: CASSESWVAGEEDTQYF.

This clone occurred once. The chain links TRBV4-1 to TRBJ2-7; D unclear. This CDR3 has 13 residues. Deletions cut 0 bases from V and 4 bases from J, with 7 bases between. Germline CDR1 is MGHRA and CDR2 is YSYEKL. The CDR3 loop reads CASSQDQKYEQYF. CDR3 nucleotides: TGCGCCAGCAGCCAAGACCAAAAATACGAGCAGTACTTC.